This T cell receptor (beta chain) comes out of a study of T cells in Graves' hyperthyroidism and ophthalmopathy. The study left out patients who had uncontrolled infection, other autoimmune disease, pregnancy or lactation. The CDR3 regions of TCR beta were amplified from RNA transcripts. Using the HTBI primer set, a first-round RT-PCR was run on the TCR CDR3. A single record per CDR3 protein comes from TCRdb applying MiXCR to the multiplex PCR reads. This repertoire shows 700,000 to 950,000 distinct CDR3 sequences, approximately 40% found once; its top ten account for around 29%. This clonotype originated in a woman aged 40 to 50 with Graves' hyperthyroidism. Sequences were obtained from blood.

In DNA form, the CDR3 reads TGTGCCAGCAGTTACTCGTGGCAGCACTACGAGCAGTACTTC. This encodes CASSYSWQHYEQYF. The gene calls are TRBV6-5 and TRBJ2-7; D call uncertain. Trimming took off 0 bases at V and 3 bases at J, with 9 bases between the two ends. Looked up from germline, CDR1 is MNHEY and CDR2 is SVGAGI. The CDR3 totals 14 residues.